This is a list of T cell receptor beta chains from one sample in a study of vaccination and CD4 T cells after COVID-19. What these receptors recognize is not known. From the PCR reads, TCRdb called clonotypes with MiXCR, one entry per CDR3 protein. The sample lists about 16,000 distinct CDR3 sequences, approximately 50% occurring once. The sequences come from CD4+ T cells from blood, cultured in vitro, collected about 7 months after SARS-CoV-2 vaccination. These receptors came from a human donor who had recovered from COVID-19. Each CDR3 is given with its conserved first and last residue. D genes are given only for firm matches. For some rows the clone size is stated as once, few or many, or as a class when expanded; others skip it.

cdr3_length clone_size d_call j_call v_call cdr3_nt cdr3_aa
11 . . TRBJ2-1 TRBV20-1 TGCAGTGCTAGAGATCCTAATGAGCAGTTCTTC CSARDPNEQFF
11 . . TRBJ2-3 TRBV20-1 TGCAGTGCTAGAAGCGGAGATACGCAGTATTTT CSARSGDTQYF
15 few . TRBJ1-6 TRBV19 TGTGCCAGTAGTATAGGAGGGGCCGTAGGTTCACCCCTCCACTTT CASSIGGAVGSPLHF
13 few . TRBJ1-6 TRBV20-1 TGCAGTGCTAGTCTCGACAGTAATTCACCCCTCCACTTT CSASLDSNSPLHF
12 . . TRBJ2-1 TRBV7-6 TGTGCCAGCAGCCCGCTGGGTTATGAGCAGTTCTTC CASSPLGYEQFF
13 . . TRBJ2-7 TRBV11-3 TGTGCCAGCAGCCAGACCCGTATAATGGAGCAGTACTTC CASSQTRIMEQYF
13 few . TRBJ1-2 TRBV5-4 TGTGCCAGCAGCTTGGTGGAGCTTCCTGGCTACACCTTC CASSLVELPGYTF
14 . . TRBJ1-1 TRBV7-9 TGTGCCAGCAGCTTATTCACTATGAACACTGAAGCTTTCTTT CASSLFTMNTEAFF
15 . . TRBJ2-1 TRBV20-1 TGCAGTGCTAGGGCGACTTCCGTCTCCTACAATGAGCAGTTCTTC CSARATSVSYNEQFF
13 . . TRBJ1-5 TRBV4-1 TGCGCCAGCAGCCTATACATCAGGCAGCCCCAGCATTTT CASSLYIRQPQHF
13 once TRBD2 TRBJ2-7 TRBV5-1 TGCGCCAGCAGCTTCCGGGGGGCCTACGAGCAGTACTTC CASSFRGAYEQYF
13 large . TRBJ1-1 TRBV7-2 TGTGCCAGCAGCTTAGAGAGAGGCGCTGAAGCTTTCTTT CASSLERGAEAFF
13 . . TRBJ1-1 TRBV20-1 TGCAGCGGCCGCCCTGGGGGGAGCACTGAAGCTTTCTTT CSGRPGGSTEAFF
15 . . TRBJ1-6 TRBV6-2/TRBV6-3 TGTGCCAGCAGAAAGGGACCCCTGATCGGTTCACCCCTCCACTTT CASRKGPLIGSPLHF
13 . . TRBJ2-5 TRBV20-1 TGCAGTGCCCTCCGGGACACTCAAGAGACCCAGTACTTC CSALRDTQETQYF
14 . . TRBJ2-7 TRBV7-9 TGTGCCAGCAGCCCCATCCCCGAGGGCTACGAGCAGTACTTC CASSPIPEGYEQYF
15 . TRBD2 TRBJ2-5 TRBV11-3 TGTGCCAGCAGCTTAGACGGGACTAAGCGGGAGACCCAGTACTTC CASSLDGTKRETQYF
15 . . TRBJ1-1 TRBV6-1 TGTGCCAGCAGTGACGTATCCGGAGGATACACTGAAGCTTTCTTT CASSDVSGGYTEAFF
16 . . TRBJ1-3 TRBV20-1 TGCAGTGCTAGGGACATCGGAACTAGCTCTGGAAACACCATATATTTT CSARDIGTSSGNTIYF
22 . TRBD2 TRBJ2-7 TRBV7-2 TGTGCCAGCAGCTTACTCCCGGGACTAGCGGGGGGACTGAAACCCAGCTCCTACGAGCAGTACTTC CASSLLPGLAGGLKPSSYEQYF
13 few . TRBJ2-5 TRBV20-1 TGCAGTGCTTACGTAGGGGGGGGAGAGACCCAGTACTTC CSAYVGGGETQYF
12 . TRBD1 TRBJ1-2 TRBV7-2 TGTGCCAGCAGCCGGGACAGCTATGGCTACACCTTC CASSRDSYGYTF
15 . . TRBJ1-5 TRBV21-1 TGTGCCAGCAGCAAAGGTTTGACAGGGTCATTGCCCCAGCATTTT CASSKGLTGSLPQHF
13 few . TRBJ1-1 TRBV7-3 TGTGCCAGCAGCTTAGGTTGGGGCACTGAAGCTTTCTTT CASSLGWGTEAFF
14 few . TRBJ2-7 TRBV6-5 TGTGCCAGCAGTTCACGGGACGACTCCTACGAGCAGTACTTC CASSSRDDSYEQYF
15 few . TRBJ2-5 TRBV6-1 TGTGCCAGCAGCCTCCTGCAAGGGGGCCAAGAGACCCAGTACTTC CASSLLQGGQETQYF
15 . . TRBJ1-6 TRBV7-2 TGTGCCAGCGGCTTAGCGATGGGTTTTAATTCACCCCTCCACTTT CASGLAMGFNSPLHF
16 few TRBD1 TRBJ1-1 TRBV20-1 TGCAGTGCTCTCCCTACAGGGGCCCCTAGGAACACTGAAGCTTTCTTT CSALPTGAPRNTEAFF
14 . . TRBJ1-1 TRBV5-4 TGTGCCAGCAGCTTATACAGCGAGAACACTGAAGCTTTCTTT CASSLYSENTEAFF
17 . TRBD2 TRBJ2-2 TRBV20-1 TGCAGTGCCCTAGGGGGACTAGCGGGAGGAAACACCGGGGAGCTGTTTTTT CSALGGLAGGNTGELFF
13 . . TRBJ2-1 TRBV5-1 TGCGCCAGCAGCGGGGGACTTGGCGATGAGCAGTTCTTC CASSGGLGDEQFF
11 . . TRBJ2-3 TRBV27 TGTGCCAGCAGTCGATCGAATACGCAGTATTTT CASSRSNTQYF
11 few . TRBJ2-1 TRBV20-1 TGCAGTGCAACCAGGGGCGATGAGCAGTTCTTC CSATRGDEQFF
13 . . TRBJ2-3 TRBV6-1 TGTGCCAGCAATCCCTCGGGGACAGATACGCAGTATTTT CASNPSGTDTQYF
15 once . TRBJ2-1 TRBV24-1 TGTGCCACCAGCGACGGACGGGATAATCACAATGAGCAGTTCTTC CATSDGRDNHNEQFF
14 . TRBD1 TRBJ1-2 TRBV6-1 TGTGCCAGCAGGGATCAGGGGGCTCTCGATGGCTACACCTTC CASRDQGALDGYTF
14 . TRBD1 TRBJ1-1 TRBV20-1 TGCAGTGCTAGGCACGGGACAGGGAGTTCTGAAGCTTTCTTT CSARHGTGSSEAFF
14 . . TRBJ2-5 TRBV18 TGTGCCAGCTCACCACCGTCCAAAGAAGAGACCCAGTACTTC CASSPPSKEETQYF
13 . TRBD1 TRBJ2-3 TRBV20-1 TGCAGTGCTGGACAGGAATGGGCAGATACGCAGTATTTT CSAGQEWADTQYF
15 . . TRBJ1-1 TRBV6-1 TGTGCCAGCAGGCCGGGACGTATCATGAACACTGAAGCTTTCTTT CASRPGRIMNTEAFF
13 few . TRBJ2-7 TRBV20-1 TGCAGTGCTAGTGAGGGCCAAAACTACGAGCAGTACTTC CSASEGQNYEQYF
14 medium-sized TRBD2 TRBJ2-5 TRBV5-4 TGTGCCAGCAGCCGGGGGGGGCCCCAAGAGACCCAGTACTTC CASSRGGPQETQYF
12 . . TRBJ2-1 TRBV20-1 TGCAGTGCTAGATCGGAGTACAATGAGCAGTTCTTC CSARSEYNEQFF
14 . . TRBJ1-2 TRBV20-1 TGCAGTGCCCGAGGGTCTGACACCGCCTATGGCTACACCTTC CSARGSDTAYGYTF
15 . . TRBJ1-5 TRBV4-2 TGTGCCAGCAGCCAAGATCCCGTTAGGAATCAGCCCCAGCATTTT CASSQDPVRNQPQHF
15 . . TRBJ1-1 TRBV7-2 TGTGCCAGCAGCTTAGAGGCAGGCCTGGGGACTGAAGCTTTCTTT CASSLEAGLGTEAFF
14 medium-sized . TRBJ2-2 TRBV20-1 TGCAGTGCTATGCATGGGAAGGGCACCGGGGAGCTGTTTTTT CSAMHGKGTGELFF
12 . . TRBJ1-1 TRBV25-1 TGTGCCAGCAGTCCCGGGAACACTGAAGCTTTCTTT CASSPGNTEAFF
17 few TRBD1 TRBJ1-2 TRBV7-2 TGTGCCAGCAGCCCATACCTAAACCGGGACAGGGGTGATGGCTACACCTTC CASSPYLNRDRGDGYTF
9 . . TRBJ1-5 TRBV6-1 TGTGCCTCAGGGCAGCCCCAGCATTTT CASGQPQHF
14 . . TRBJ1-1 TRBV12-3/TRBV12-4 TGTGCCAGCAGTTTAGGATCAGGGGCCACTGAAGCTTTCTTT CASSLGSGATEAFF
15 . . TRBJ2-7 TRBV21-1 TGTGCCAGCAGCACCTATGGAGGGTACTCCTACGAGCAGTACTTC CASSTYGGYSYEQYF
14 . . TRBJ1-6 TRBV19 TGTGCCAGTAGTATGGCCGGGGAAGCTTCACCCCTCCACTTT CASSMAGEASPLHF
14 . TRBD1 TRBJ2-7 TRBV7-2 TGTGCCAGCAGCCCGGACAGGGGAGCTTACGAGCAGTACTTC CASSPDRGAYEQYF
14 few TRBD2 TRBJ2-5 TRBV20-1 TGCAGTGCCCAGAGACTAGCGGGGAAAGAGACCCAGTACTTC CSAQRLAGKETQYF
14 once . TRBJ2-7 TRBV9 TGTGCCAGCAGCGAGAGCGTGGGACCCTACGAGCAGTACTTC CASSESVGPYEQYF